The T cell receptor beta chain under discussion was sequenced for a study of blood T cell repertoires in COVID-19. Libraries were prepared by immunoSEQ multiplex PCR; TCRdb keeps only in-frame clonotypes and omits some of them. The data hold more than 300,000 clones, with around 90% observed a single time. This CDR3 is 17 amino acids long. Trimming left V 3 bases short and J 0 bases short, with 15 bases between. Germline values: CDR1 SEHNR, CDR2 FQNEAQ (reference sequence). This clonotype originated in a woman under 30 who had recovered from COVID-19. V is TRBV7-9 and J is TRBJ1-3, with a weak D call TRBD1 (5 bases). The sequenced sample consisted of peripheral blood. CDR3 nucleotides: TGTGCCAGCAGCTTCCCCGGCCAGGGTCCCTCTGGAAACACCATATATTTT. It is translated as CASSFPGQGPSGNTIYF. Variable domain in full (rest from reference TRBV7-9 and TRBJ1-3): DTGVSQNPRHKITKRGQNVTFRCDPISEHNRLYWYRQTLGQGPEFLTYFQNEAQLEKSRLLSDRFSAERPKGSFSTLEIQRTEQGDSAMYLCASSFPGQGPSGNTIYFGEGSWLTVV.